This TCR beta chain is drawn from a study of T cells in Graves' hyperthyroidism and ophthalmopathy. TCR beta CDR3 regions were amplified from RNA. Primed by the HTBI set, a first-round RT-PCR was run on the TCR CDR3. TCRdb processed the multiplex PCR reads anew with MiXCR; each CDR3 protein has one entry. The sample consists of under 350,000 distinct CDR3 sequences, 21% of them appearing once. This clonotype occurred a few times. What it binds is unknown. Study-level findings and limits: In the blood, most expanded thyroid clonotypes above 0.001 appeared as well. Classification by a 13 V-J model distinguished ophthalmopathy from stable hyperthyroidism.

CDR1 and CDR2 from the germline V gene are DFQATT and SNEGSKA (reference sequence). The CDR3 extends over 17 amino acids. The V gene end was trimmed by 6 bases and the J gene end by 3 bases; junction bases not matched to a gene: 18. The chain joins TRBV20-1 to TRBJ1-1; 8 nucleotides match TRBD1. Sequences were obtained from blood. This TCR came from a woman between 50 and 59 years old with Graves' hyperthyroidism. DNA of the CDR3: TGCAGTGCCCCTAGGTGGGGACAGGACTACTTTCACACTGAAGCTTTCTTT. Protein: CSAPRWGQDYFHTEAFF.